Shown below are 4 T cell receptor beta chains from a single sample sequenced in a study of a mutant IDH1 vaccine in newly diagnosed glioma (dated by TCRdb to the early 2020s). The library was built by means of the immunoSEQ multiplex PCR assay. TCRdb carries this immuneACCESS record with in-frame sequences only. Its versions omit some clonotypes, under half of them owing to an unresolved V gene in the studies checked, with the rest unexplained. Here the sample has approximately 35,000 clones; around 89% occur a single time. Clones ranked in the top ten supply less than 3% of the sample. The time point tag for this specimen amounts to: week 23, last vaccination. Each vaccine dose, consisting of 300 ug of a 20-mer mutant IDH1 peptide in Montanide, was administered subcutaneously with topical imiquimod. What these receptors recognize is not known. The sample here was PBMCs, taken from a glioma patient whose treatment included an IDH1 peptide vaccine. The receptors here all came from a man aged 35 to 55 with glioma.

This clone was counted a few times. The gene calls are TRBV7-9 and TRBJ1-2; D ambiguous. CDR3 size: 11 residues. The V and J ends lost 3 bases and 5 bases respectively, with 4 bases between them. Germline V gives CDR1 SEHNR, CDR2 FQNEAQ (reference sequence). The CDR3 bases are TGTGCCAGCAGCTTGACATATGGCTACACCTTC. Translation: CASSLTYGYTF.

Here the CDR3 DNA reads TGTGCCAGCAGTGACTCAGGGTCTGGGGCCAACGTCCTGACTTTC. This codes for CASSDSGSGANVLTF. This chain links TRBV6-4 with TRBJ2-6; D not resolved. The CDR3 loop spans 15 amino acids. V was shortened by 0 bases and J by 1 base, with 4 bases between the two germline ends. Per germline, CDR1 MRHNA and CDR2 SNTAGT.

This chain links TRBV6-1 with TRBJ2-2, with 10 bases aligning to TRBD1. Germline trimming cut 6 bases from V and 5 bases from J; bases unmatched to any gene: 6. The CDR3 runs to 15 residues. The V gene's germline CDR1 is MNHNS and CDR2 SASEGT. In DNA, the CDR3 is TGTGCCAGCAGGGCCGGGACAGGGGTGACCGGGGAGCTGTTTTTT. Its translation is CASRAGTGVTGELFF.

This chain connects TRBV11-2 to TRBJ2-5, with no clear D. Germline assignment: CDR1 SGHAT and CDR2 FQNNGV. The V and J ends lost 4 bases and 3 bases respectively, with 6 bases between them. This CDR3 has 12 amino acids. Written as DNA, the CDR3 is TGTGCCAGCAGCTACCGCGAAGAGACCCAGTACTTC. It codes for CASSYREETQYF.